These 2 T cell receptor beta chains originate from one sample sequenced in a study of blood T cell repertoires in COVID-19. Sequenced by immunoSEQ multiplex PCR; TCRdb stores in-frame clones only, minus some. The data show over 95,000 clones, 75% to 90% seen once. Source material: peripheral blood. The receptors here all came from a human donor with acute or convalescent COVID-19. The donor label of this sample is uncertain.

The chain carries TRBV2 and TRBJ1-2; 12 nucleotides match TRBD1. Germline V lookup: CDR1 SNHLY, CDR2 FYNNEI. The CDR3 has 14 amino acids. J gave up 8 bases and V 10 bases, and 11 bases lay outside the gene matches. In DNA, the CDR3 is TGTGCCATCAGCCCCGGGACAGGGGGCGAAGGCTACACCTTC. Its translation is CAISPGTGGEGYTF.

In this sample, this clone turned up a few times. The chain uses TRBV18 and TRBJ1-3; the D gene is possibly TRBD1 (5 bases). The V gene lost 6 bases and the J gene lost 1 base, with 13 bases spanning the gap. The CDR3 totals 15 residues. Looked up from germline, CDR1 is KGHSH and CDR2 is LQKENI. CDR3 residues: CASSRATGSGNTIYF. The CDR3 DNA reads as TGTGCCAGCTCCCGAGCTACAGGATCTGGAAACACCATATATTTT. Looking up the rest from reference TRBV18 and TRBJ1-3 gives the full variable domain: NAGVMQNPRHLVRRRGQEARLRCSPMKGHSHVYWYRQLPEEGLKFMVYLQKENIIDESGMPKERFSAEFPKEGPSILRIQQVVRGDSAAYFCASSRATGSGNTIYFGEGSWLTVV.